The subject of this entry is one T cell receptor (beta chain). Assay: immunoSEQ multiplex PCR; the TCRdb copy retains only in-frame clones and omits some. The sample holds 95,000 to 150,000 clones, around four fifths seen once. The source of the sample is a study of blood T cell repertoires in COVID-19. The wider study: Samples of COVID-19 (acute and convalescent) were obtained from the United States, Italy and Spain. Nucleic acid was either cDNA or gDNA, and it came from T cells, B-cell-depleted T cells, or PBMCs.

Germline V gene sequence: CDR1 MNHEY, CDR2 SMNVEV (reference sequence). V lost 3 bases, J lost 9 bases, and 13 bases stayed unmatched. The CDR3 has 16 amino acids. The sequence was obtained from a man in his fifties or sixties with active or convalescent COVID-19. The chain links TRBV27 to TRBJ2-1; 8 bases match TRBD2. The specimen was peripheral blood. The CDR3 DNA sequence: TGTGCCAGCAGTTTTGTTGCTAGCGGCAGCGGGGGTGAGCAGTTCTTC. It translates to CASSFVASGSGGEQFF.